These T cell receptor beta chains were read from a single sample in a study of molecular identifiers for immune sequencing clone quantification. One entry per CDR3 protein, called by TCRdb with MiXCR from the PCR reads. This sample has roughly 630,000 distinct CDR3 sequences; roughly 25% occur once, and the top ten carry 0.6% to 0.9%. The sample comprised naive CD8+ T cells from blood, with Jurkat cell RNA spiked in. These receptor sequences come from a human donor in good health. Some libraries in this study had Jurkat cell RNA spiked in. Each CDR3 is given with its conserved first and last residue. The D gene is left open where the match is weak. Clone sizes are given selectively: once, few, many, or a class where the clone is expanded.

J gene | clone size | V gene | D gene | CDR3 protein | CDR3 DNA
TRBJ2-3 | many | TRBV6-5 | NA | CASTIINRAGTDTQYF | TGTGCCAGCACTATAATTAACAGGGCAGGCACAGATACGCAGTATTTT
TRBJ1-4 | NA | TRBV9 | TRBD1 | CASSSGQDYEKLFF | TGTGCCAGCAGCTCGGGACAGGATTATGAAAAACTGTTTTTT
TRBJ2-7 | many | TRBV5-6 | NA | CASSLVRSGYEQYF | TGTGCCAGCAGCTTAGTGCGGTCAGGCTACGAGCAGTACTTC
TRBJ2-7 | many | TRBV7-2 | NA | CASSLSSTYEQYF | TGTGCCAGCAGCCTGAGCAGTACCTACGAGCAGTACTTC
TRBJ2-7 | many | TRBV27 | NA | CASSSAAEDEQYF | TGTGCCAGCAGTTCCGCCGCAGAAGACGAGCAGTACTTC
TRBJ2-7 | many | TRBV5-1 | NA | CASRPQVTLSYEQYF | TGCGCCAGCAGGCCTCAGGTAACCCTCTCCTACGAGCAGTACTTC
TRBJ2-7 | NA | TRBV4-1 | NA | CASSQTNGARYEQYF | TGCGCCAGCAGCCAAACAAACGGGGCACGATACGAGCAGTACTTC
TRBJ1-1 | many | TRBV7-2 | TRBD1 | CASSFTTGMNTEAFF | TGTGCCAGCAGCTTCACGACAGGGATGAACACTGAAGCTTTCTTT
TRBJ2-7 | NA | TRBV19 | NA | CASSIGQGFTYEQYF | TGTGCCAGTAGTATTGGTCAGGGGTTCACCTACGAGCAGTACTTC
TRBJ2-7 | many | TRBV2 | NA | CASKTPSSYEQYF | TGTGCCAGCAAAACTCCCAGCTCCTACGAGCAGTACTTC
TRBJ2-1 | few | TRBV28 | TRBD2 | CASSLWTSGEASSSYNEQFF | TGTGCCAGCAGTTTATGGACTAGCGGAGAAGCGAGCAGCTCCTACAATGAGCAGTTCTTC
TRBJ1-5 | many | TRBV3-1 | TRBD1 | CASSTGQGANQPQHF | TGTGCCAGCAGCACGGGACAGGGGGCAAATCAGCCCCAGCATTTT
TRBJ1-6 | few | TRBV28 | TRBD1 | CASSFRDRGHSPLHF | TGTGCCAGCAGTTTTAGGGACAGGGGTCATTCACCCCTCCACTTT
TRBJ2-1 | many | TRBV5-6 | TRBD2 | CASSLDLKREGTNEQFF | TGTGCCAGCAGCTTGGACCTTAAGCGGGAGGGGACGAATGAGCAGTTCTTC
TRBJ2-7 | few | TRBV21-1 | NA | CASSKWPTGSIPSYEQYF | TGTGCCAGCAGCAAATGGCCGACTGGCTCGATCCCCTCCTACGAGCAGTACTTC
TRBJ2-5 | few | TRBV27 | NA | CASSLSLRPSETQYF | TGTGCCAGCAGTTTATCTCTTCGACCGAGCGAGACCCAGTACTTC
TRBJ2-1 | few | TRBV6-5 | NA | CASSYSPDPADEQFF | TGTGCCAGCAGTTACTCCCCGGACCCCGCCGATGAGCAGTTCTTC
TRBJ2-1 | NA | TRBV24-1 | NA | CATSERDDNEQFF | TGTGCCACCAGTGAGCGCGACGACAATGAGCAGTTCTTC
TRBJ2-1 | NA | TRBV5-4 | NA | CASSLGGNSQYNEQFF | TGTGCCAGCAGCTTAGGAGGGAACTCCCAATACAATGAGCAGTTCTTC
TRBJ1-1 | many | TRBV5-1 | NA | CASSLDINMNTEAFF | TGCGCCAGCAGCTTGGATATCAACATGAACACTGAAGCTTTCTTT
TRBJ2-5 | few | TRBV20-1 | NA | CSARVAGWETQYF | TGCAGTGCTAGAGTCGCGGGGTGGGAGACCCAGTACTTC
TRBJ1-2 | NA | TRBV27 | NA | CASSTSGAYNYGYTF | TGTGCCAGCAGTACGAGTGGGGCATACAACTATGGCTACACCTTC
TRBJ2-2 | many | TRBV24-1 | NA | CATSDFLEGTGELFF | TGTGCCACCAGTGATTTTTTGGAAGGGACCGGGGAGCTGTTTTTT
TRBJ1-1 | few | TRBV19 | NA | CASYTRTRMNTEAFF | TGTGCCAGTTATACACGGACAAGGATGAACACTGAAGCTTTCTTT
TRBJ2-7 | NA | TRBV18 | NA | CACSPKRDGRAYEQYF | TGTGCCTGCTCACCTAAGAGGGATGGAAGAGCCTACGAGCAGTACTTC
TRBJ1-2 | NA | TRBV3-1 | NA | CASSQVSELNYGYTF | TGTGCCAGCAGCCAAGTCTCGGAGTTAAACTATGGCTACACCTTC
TRBJ2-3 | many | TRBV4-1 | NA | CASSQAAPSTDTQYF | TGCGCCAGCAGCCAAGCAGCGCCTAGCACAGATACGCAGTATTTT
TRBJ2-4 | few | TRBV4-3 | TRBD1 | CASSQVLGQGFAKNTQYF | TGCGCCAGCAGCCAAGTTTTGGGACAGGGGTTTGCCAAAAACACTCAGTACTTC
TRBJ2-2 | many | TRBV24-1 | NA | CATSEDRSTGELFF | TGTGCCACCAGTGAGGACAGATCAACCGGGGAGCTGTTTTTT
TRBJ2-6 | many | TRBV4-3 | NA | CASSQDWGYMDSSGANVLTF | TGCGCCAGCAGCCAAGATTGGGGGTATATGGACTCAAGCGGGGCCAACGTCCTGACTTTC
TRBJ2-3 | many | TRBV2 | TRBD1 | CANLQGGDTQYF | TGTGCCAATTTACAGGGGGGAGATACGCAGTATTTT
TRBJ2-3 | NA | TRBV27 | TRBD1 | CATLTQGALGTDTQYF | TGTGCCACCCTAACGCAGGGGGCGTTGGGCACAGATACGCAGTATTTT
TRBJ1-5 | NA | TRBV28 | NA | CASSFPRGAGDEEQPQHF | TGTGCCAGCAGTTTCCCCCGCGGGGCGGGGGATGAGGAACAGCCCCAGCATTTT
TRBJ2-7 | many | TRBV4-3 | NA | CASSQDNMGLDAYEQYF | TGCGCCAGCAGCCAAGACAACATGGGCCTGGACGCCTACGAGCAGTACTTC
TRBJ2-2 | few | TRBV12-3/TRBV12-4 | NA | CASTPEGRDTGELFF | TGTGCCAGCACCCCCGAGGGACGGGACACCGGGGAGCTGTTTTTT
TRBJ1-1 | few | TRBV6-1 | TRBD1 | CASSEGTGGTEAFF | TGTGCCAGCAGTGAAGGGACAGGGGGCACTGAAGCTTTCTTT
TRBJ2-3 | many | TRBV5-6 | NA | CASREGVIATDTQYF | TGTGCCAGCAGAGAAGGAGTGATTGCCACAGATACGCAGTATTTT
TRBJ2-4 | few | TRBV6-5 | NA | CASTEGPHAVDIQYF | TGTGCCAGCACCGAGGGACCTCATGCTGTAGACATTCAGTACTTC
TRBJ1-1 | NA | TRBV9 | NA | CASSPDRDGTEAFF | TGTGCCAGCAGCCCCGATCGAGATGGCACTGAAGCTTTCTTT
TRBJ2-7 | NA | TRBV4-3 | TRBD1 | CASSQEPGQNSYEQYF | TGCGCCAGCAGCCAAGAACCGGGACAGAACTCCTACGAGCAGTACTTC
TRBJ1-4 | NA | TRBV4-1 | NA | CASSQTETGRSLATNEKLFF | TGCGCCAGCAGCCAAACTGAGACAGGCCGGAGTCTTGCAACTAATGAAAAACTGTTTTTT
TRBJ2-7 | many | TRBV12-3/TRBV12-4 | NA | CASSPSGAGGEQYF | TGTGCCAGCAGTCCCAGTGGGGCAGGTGGCGAGCAGTACTTC
TRBJ1-3 | many | TRBV7-2 | TRBD1 | CASKRDSFSGNTIYF | TGTGCCAGCAAACGGGACAGCTTCTCTGGAAACACCATATATTTT
TRBJ2-2 | many | TRBV29-1 | NA | CSVFANTGELFF | TGCAGCGTTTTTGCGAACACCGGGGAGCTGTTTTTT
TRBJ1-5 | many | TRBV9 | NA | CASSLGASSNQPQHF | TGTGCCAGCAGCTTAGGGGCCAGTAGCAATCAGCCCCAGCATTTT